The 27 T cell receptor beta chains in this list originate from one sample, sequenced in a study of blood T cell repertoires in COVID-19 (dated by TCRdb to 2019 to 2021). Preparation of the library involved the immunoSEQ multiplex PCR assay. TCRdb limited this immuneACCESS table to in-frame rearrangements with V and J called. A share of clones is missing; checked studies link under half to unresolved V genes, and the rest is unexplained. In this sample the table shows 250,000 or so clones, around three quarters of which occur a single time. The ten largest make up 3.3% of the sample. Sequencing was done on a sample of peripheral blood. Source of these receptors: a woman of 80 years or more with acute or convalescent COVID-19.

DNA for the CDR3: TGTGCCAGCAGTGAAGGGACAGGGGGCAATCGTGATGGCTACACCTTC. Translating gives CASSEGTGGNRDGYTF. This sequence joins TRBV6-1 and TRBJ1-2; 11 bases align to TRBD1. The V segment lost 1 base and the J segment 6 bases; nucleotides outside the gene matches: 7. The CDR3 extends over 16 amino acids. Germline V CDR1 and CDR2: MNHNS, SASEGT.

The J gene is TRBJ2-5, the V gene TRBV2, with D possibly being TRBD2 (6 bases). The ends were cut back, 2 bases at V and 1 base at J, with 17 bases in the middle. Germline CDR1 is SNHLY and CDR2 is FYNNEI. The CDR3 loop spans 17 amino acids. The DNA for the CDR3 is TGTGCCAGCAGTGAATCGGGTGGACTATACCTCCAAGAGACCCAGTACTTC. Encoded protein: CASSESGGLYLQETQYF.

The chain recombines TRBV6-5 with TRBJ2-5; D possibly corresponds to TRBD2 (6 bases). The CDR3 extends over 14 amino acids. The germline V and J ends were trimmed by 7 bases and 5 bases, with 17 bases remaining between them. Germline V gene lookup returns CDR1 MNHEY and CDR2 SVGAGI. The CDR3 loop is CASTLGTSKETQYF. The CDR3 DNA reads as TGTGCCAGCACCCTGGGGACTTCCAAGGAGACCCAGTACTTC.

This clone has a handful of counts. CDR3 sequence: CASSFRGQLEAFF. DNA for the CDR3: TGTGCCAGCAGTTTTAGGGGCCAGCTTGAAGCTTTCTTT. The chain combines TRBV27 with TRBJ1-1; possibly TRBD1 for D (5 bases). Trimming left V 3 bases short and J 7 bases short, with 12 bases between. Germline V gene data show CDR1 as MNHEY and CDR2 as SMNVEV (reference sequence). The CDR3 is 13 amino acids.

The CDR3 DNA is TGTGCCAGCAGCTTAGGGGCAAAAGGGGGAGAAAAACTGTTTTTT. Encoded protein: CASSLGAKGGEKLFF. The chain carries TRBV13 and TRBJ1-4, with D tentatively TRBD1 (6 bases). This CDR3 is 15 amino acids long. Per the germline V gene, CDR1 is PRHDT and CDR2 is FYEKMQ (reference sequence). Trimming cost V 0 bases and J 8 bases, with 13 bases left between them.

This clone was found a few times. CDR3 region: CASSRQLSNTEAFF. Here the CDR3 DNA reads TGTGCCAGCAGTCGACAGCTATCGAACACTGAAGCTTTCTTT. V and J are TRBV14 and TRBJ1-1; maybe TRBD1 (5 bases). Germline CDR1 and CDR2: SGHDN and FVKESK. The V and J ends lost 6 bases and 1 base respectively, with 12 bases between them. The CDR3 consists of 14 residues.

This clone was observed a handful of times. The V and J genes are TRBV5-1 and TRBJ2-7; tentative D call: TRBD1 (6 bases). V lost 5 bases and J 2 bases, leaving 23 bases between the germline ends. CDR1 and CDR2 (germline): SGHRS, YFSETQ. CDR3 length: 17 amino acids. The CDR3 nucleotides are TGCGCCAGCAGTTCATTCACAGGGTCCAACCTTCCCTACGAGCAGTACTTC. It yields the protein CASSSFTGSNLPYEQYF.

The chain employs TRBV13 and TRBJ1-1; 7 bases are a match to TRBD1. V dropped 5 bases and J dropped 11; count of bases not matched to a gene: 11. This CDR3 has 13 residues. Germline V gene sequence: CDR1 PRHDT, CDR2 FYEKMQ (reference sequence). The CDR3 DNA is TGTGCCAGCAGCCTAACAGGGGTCCTTAAGGCTTTCTTT. Protein sequence: CASSLTGVLKAFF.

The V gene is TRBV7-9, the J gene TRBJ1-3; possible D gene TRBD1, 5 bases. CDR1 and CDR2 from the germline V gene are SEHNR and FQNEAQ (reference sequence). V shed 8 bases and J shed 0 bases, with 8 bases lying between them. The CDR3 is made up of 13 amino acids. The CDR3 region is CASDRGSGNTIYF. Written as DNA, the CDR3 is TGTGCCAGCGATAGGGGCTCTGGAAACACCATATATTTT.

The chain employs TRBV18 and TRBJ1-2; D might be TRBD1 (5 bases). The CDR3 is 15 residues long. Per germline, CDR1 KGHSH and CDR2 LQKENI. Trimming left V 0 bases short and J 7 bases short, with 15 bases between. CDR3 amino acids: CASSPPGLLFIGYTF. CDR3 DNA: TGTGCCAGCTCACCACCGGGACTGCTCTTTATTGGCTACACCTTC.

This chain connects TRBV6-1 to TRBJ1-1; D ambiguous. This CDR3 contains 15 residues. V was shortened by 3 bases and J by 0 bases, with 11 bases between the two germline ends. Germline CDR1 and CDR2: MNHNS and SASEGT. The CDR3 nucleotides read TGTGCCAGCAGTGAGTCTGGCAGGATGAACACTGAAGCTTTCTTT. This sequence encodes CASSESGRMNTEAFF.

The chain employs TRBV27 and TRBJ2-3, with TRBD2 as a possible D gene (7 bases). V was trimmed by 5 bases and J by 2 bases, leaving 17 bases between them. The CDR3 covers 16 residues. Germline V gives CDR1 MNHEY, CDR2 SMNVEV (reference sequence). The CDR3 coding sequence is TGTGCCAGCAGTACCCGGAGGGGGGGGGTCACAGATACGCAGTATTTT. This sequence encodes CASSTRRGGVTDTQYF.

The gene calls are TRBV13 and TRBJ1-6; no firm D call. V lost 3 bases to trimming and J lost 8 bases, with 11 bases between them. This CDR3 contains 14 residues. Germline lookup yields CDR1 PRHDT and CDR2 FYEKMQ (reference sequence). The CDR3 DNA is TGTGCCAGCAGCTTCCGGGATTTATATTCACCCCTCCACTTT. This translates into CASSFRDLYSPLHF. The whole variable domain, remainder taken from reference TRBV13 and TRBJ1-6, is AAGVIQSPRHLIKEKRETATLKCYPIPRHDTVYWYQQGPGQDPQFLISFYEKMQSDKGSIPDRFSAQQFSDYHSELNMSSLELGDSALYFCASSFRDLYSPLHFGNGTRLTVT.

This chain joins TRBV6-1 and TRBJ1-4; TRBD1 is a possible D gene (6 bases). Trimming shortened V by 1 base and J by 2 bases, and 14 bases separated the two germline ends. CDR1 is MNHNS and CDR2 is SASEGT in the germline V gene. The length of the CDR3 is 17 residues. The CDR3 DNA sequence: TGTGCCAGCAGTGAAGGAGGAAGGGGGACGACTAATGAAAAACTGTTTTTT. It yields the protein CASSEGGRGTTNEKLFF.

The V call is TRBV11-2, the J call TRBJ1-2, with D possibly TRBD1 on 6 matching bases. CDR1 SGHAT and CDR2 FQNNGV come from the germline V gene. Between the trimmed V and J ends, which lost 5 bases and 4 bases, there was a span of 14 bases. CDR3 length equals 14 residues. The DNA of the CDR3 is TGTGCCAGCAGCCCTAGGAGGACAGTCTATGGCTACACCTTC. Its protein product is CASSPRRTVYGYTF. The complete variable domain, with remaining parts taken from reference TRBV11-2 and TRBJ1-2, reads EAGVAQSPRYKIIEKRQSVAFWCNPISGHATLYWYQQILGQGPKLLIQFQNNGVVDDSQLPKDRFSAERLKGVDSTLKIQPAKLEDSAVYLCASSPRRTVYGYTFGSGTRLTVV.

This chain links TRBV29-1 with TRBJ1-2; perhaps TRBD1 as D (6 bases). The CDR3 contains 12 residues. Trimming pared 7 bases from V and 8 bases from J, leaving 17 bases between. The germline V gene has CDR1 SQVTM and CDR2 ANQGSEA. Here the CDR3 reads CSAPRRQGGYTF. The DNA for the CDR3 is TGCAGCGCCCCAAGGCGTCAGGGGGGCTACACCTTC. Based on the CDR3 plus reference TRBV29-1 and TRBJ1-2, the full variable domain is SAVISQKPSRDICQRGTSLTIQCQVDSQVTMMFWYRQQPGQSLTLIATANQGSEATYESGFVIDKFPISRPNLTFSTLTVSNMSPEDSSIYLCSAPRRQGGYTFGSGTRLTVV.

This clone showed up just once. The rearrangement uses TRBV10-3 and TRBJ2-3; a weak D match, TRBD2 (6 bases). Per the germline V gene, CDR1 is ENHRY and CDR2 is SYGVKD. The CDR3 sequence is 14 residues long. Trimming removed 5 bases at V and 10 bases at J, with 19 bases between. DNA for the CDR3: TGTGCCATCAGTTCGCAGCGACTAGACCCAGCGCAGTATTTT. It codes for CAISSQRLDPAQYF.

Only one count was recorded for this clone. V and J are TRBV3-1 (or the pseudogene TRBV3-2) and TRBJ2-5; 14 bases agree with TRBD2. Trimming at V came to 7 bases and at J to 5 bases, leaving 6 bases not matched to a gene. The CDR3 covers 15 residues. CDR1 and CDR2 (germline): LGHDT, YNNKEL (reference sequence). This CDR3 reads CASTGTSGSGETQYF. DNA for the CDR3: TGTGCCAGCACAGGGACTAGCGGGAGCGGGGAGACCCAGTACTTC.

The chain combines TRBV25-1 with TRBJ1-2; possible D gene TRBD1, 5 bases. The CDR3 is made up of 14 amino acids. Looked up from germline, CDR1 is MGHDK and CDR2 is SYGVNS. Trimming shortened V by 7 bases and J by 4 bases, and 16 bases separated the two germline ends. The CDR3 spells CASTPAGSPYGYTF. For the CDR3, the DNA is TGTGCCAGCACCCCCGCAGGGTCTCCCTATGGCTACACCTTC.

The CDR3 protein is CASSVESMNTGELFF. CDR3 nucleotide sequence: TGTGCCAGCAGTGTTGAGAGTATGAACACCGGGGAGCTGTTTTTT. The chain carries TRBV6-4 and TRBJ2-2; D unresolved. This CDR3 contains 15 residues. Trimming removed 4 bases from V and 1 base from J, with 10 bases in between. Germline lookup yields CDR1 MRHNA and CDR2 SNTAGT.

This clone was detected a few times. The chain combines TRBV30 with TRBJ2-3, with D possibly TRBD2 on 7 matching bases. CDR3 size: 15 residues. V was clipped by 1 base and J by 8 bases, with 19 bases between them. CDR1 and CDR2 from the germline V gene are GTSNPN and SVGIG (reference sequence). CDR3 nucleotide sequence: TGTGCCTGGAGTGGCCCTTATAGGGAGGGGGGTACGCAGTATTTT. This gives the protein CAWSGPYREGGTQYF.

The rearrangement links TRBV5-1 to TRBJ1-4, with 7 bases that match TRBD1. The CDR3 is 15 amino acids. The ends lost 3 bases at V and 3 bases at J; junction bases unmatched: 5. From germline, CDR1 is SGHRS and CDR2 YFSETQ. The chain's CDR3 is CASSYLTGPNEKLFF. The CDR3 DNA follows: TGCGCCAGCAGCTATCTGACAGGGCCTAATGAAAAACTGTTTTTT. Full variable domain (outside the CDR3, taken from reference TRBV5-1 and TRBJ1-4): KAGVTQTPRYLIKTRGQQVTLSCSPISGHRSVSWYQQTPGQGLQFLFEYFSETQRNKGNFPGRFSGRQFSNSRSEMNVSTLELGDSALYLCASSYLTGPNEKLFFGSGTQLSVL.

This chain links TRBV3-1 (or the pseudogene TRBV3-2) with TRBJ1-1; TRBD1 might be the D (6 bases). The CDR3 runs to 15 residues. V was shortened by 4 bases and J by 6 bases, with 18 bases between the two germline ends. The germline V gene has CDR1 LGHDT and CDR2 YNNKEL (reference sequence). The CDR3 sequence: CASSLRTGSMAEAFF. In DNA, the CDR3 is TGTGCCAGCAGCCTCCGAACAGGGTCGATGGCTGAAGCTTTCTTT.

The chain recombines TRBV6-1 with TRBJ1-1, with D tentatively TRBD1 (5 bases). CDR1 and CDR2 (germline): MNHNS, SASEGT. V lost 1 base and J lost 4, with 10 bases in between. This CDR3 is built from 14 residues. CDR3 in amino acids: CASSEDWRGTEAFF. The CDR3, as DNA: TGTGCCAGCAGTGAAGACTGGAGGGGCACTGAAGCTTTCTTT.

V and J are TRBV15 and TRBJ1-1; 10 bases fit TRBD1. In germline, CDR1 is LNHNV, CDR2 YYDKDF (reference sequence). The CDR3 loop spans 17 amino acids. Unmatched junction bases numbered 8, after V lost 0 bases and J lost 4 bases. CDR3 bases: TGTGCCACCAGCAGAGACGGGACAGGGGTAAGAGGCACTGAAGCTTTCTTT. This encodes CATSRDGTGVRGTEAFF.

This clone has a count of ten or more. J is TRBJ2-1 and V is TRBV10-3, with 9 bases aligning to TRBD2. Germline trimming cut 5 bases from V and 7 bases from J; bases unmatched to any gene: 12. This CDR3 spans 16 amino acids. Germline CDR1 reads ENHRY; CDR2 reads SYGVKD. This CDR3 is CAISRSGAGGPNEQFF. The CDR3 DNA reads as TGTGCCATCAGTAGGTCAGGGGCGGGAGGGCCTAATGAGCAGTTCTTC.

The chain links TRBV10-3 to TRBJ1-2; possibly TRBD1 for D (6 bases). CDR3 length equals 13 residues. Germline CDR1 and CDR2: ENHRY and SYGVKD. Trimming stripped 6 bases from V and 3 bases from J, with 11 bases between. The CDR3 nucleotides are TGTGCCATCAGCTCAGGGGTGGACTATGGCTACACCTTC. It codes for CAISSGVDYGYTF.